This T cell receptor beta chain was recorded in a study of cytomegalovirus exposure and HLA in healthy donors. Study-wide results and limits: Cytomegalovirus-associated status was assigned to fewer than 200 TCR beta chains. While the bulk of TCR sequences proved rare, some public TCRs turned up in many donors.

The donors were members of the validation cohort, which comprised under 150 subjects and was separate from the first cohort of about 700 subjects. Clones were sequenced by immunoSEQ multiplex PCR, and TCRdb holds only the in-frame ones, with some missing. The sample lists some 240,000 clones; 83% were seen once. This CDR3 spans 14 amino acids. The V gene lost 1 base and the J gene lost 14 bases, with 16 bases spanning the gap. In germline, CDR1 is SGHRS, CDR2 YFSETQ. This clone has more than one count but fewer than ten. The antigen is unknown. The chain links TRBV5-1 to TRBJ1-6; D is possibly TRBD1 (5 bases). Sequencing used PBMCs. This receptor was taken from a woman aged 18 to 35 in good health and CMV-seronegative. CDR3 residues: CASSLSPGLNSLHF. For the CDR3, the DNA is TGCGCCAGCAGCTTGTCCCCAGGGCTCAACTCCCTCCACTTT. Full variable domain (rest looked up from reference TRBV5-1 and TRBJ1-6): KAGVTQTPRYLIKTRGQQVTLSCSPISGHRSVSWYQQTPGQGLQFLFEYFSETQRNKGNFPGRFSGRQFSNSRSEMNVSTLELGDSALYLCASSLSPGLNSLHFGNGTRLTVT.